The 11 T cell receptor beta chains below were found in one sample sequenced in a study of siplizumab effects on memory and regulatory T cells. Some clones are missing from TCRdb's copy, which holds only in-frame ones; the method was immunoSEQ multiplex PCR. The table includes around 6,500 clones, approximately 60% detected once. Sequenced input: effector memory CD8+ T cells sorted from blood. Subset: unstimulated CD8+ effector memory T cells. The receptor set was obtained from a human donor in good health.

This clone was seen a handful of times. The rearrangement uses TRBV4-2 and TRBJ2-3, with TRBD2 matching over 11 bases. This CDR3 has 16 residues. Germline loops: CDR1 LGHNA, CDR2 YNFKEQ. Unmatched junction bases numbered 0, after V lost 0 bases and J lost 1 base. The CDR3 DNA reads as TGTGCCAGCAGCCAAGAACTAGCGGGGGGCACAGATACGCAGTATTTT. Its protein product is CASSQELAGGTDTQYF.

CDR3 nucleotides: TGTGCCAGCAGTGACTCGGGGCGGGGGGACACAGATACGCAGTATTTT. Its protein product is CASSDSGRGDTDTQYF. V gene TRBV6-4 combines with J gene TRBJ2-3, with 8 bases that match TRBD2. The CDR3 loop spans 16 amino acids. CDR1 MRHNA and CDR2 SNTAGT come from the germline V gene. V shed 0 bases and J 2 bases; nucleotides not matched to a gene: 4.

The chain uses TRBV19 and TRBJ1-2; D is unclear. This CDR3 has 14 amino acids. Germline assignment: CDR1 LNHDA and CDR2 SQIVND (reference sequence). Trimming cost V 7 bases and J 5 bases, with 17 bases left between them. CDR3 in amino acids: CASTPTFPAYGYTF. CDR3 sequence (DNA): TGTGCCAGTACCCCGACATTTCCGGCGTATGGCTACACCTTC.

This clone is termed medium-sized (0.01 to 0.1%). This chain links TRBV27 with TRBJ1-2; a weak D match, TRBD1 (6 bases). Trimming cost V 6 bases and J 4 bases, with 15 bases left between them. The CDR3 consists of 14 residues. Germline CDR1 and CDR2: MNHEY and SMNVEV (reference sequence). DNA of the CDR3: TGTGCCAGCAGCGTCACAGGGACCTTCTATGGCTACACCTTC. Translation gives CASSVTGTFYGYTF.

This clone has a handful of counts. V is TRBV6-1 and J is TRBJ2-7; either TRBD1 or TRBD2 may supply D (5 bases each). This CDR3 is built from 12 residues. With 8 bases removed from V and 4 bases from J, the gap between germline ends came to 12 bases. CDR1 is MNHNS, CDR2 SASEGT, per germline. As DNA, the CDR3 is TGTGCCAGCGAGGGCAGGGCGTACGAGCAGTACTTC. Protein: CASEGRAYEQYF.

This clone is large in the sample. The J gene is TRBJ1-3, the V gene TRBV2, with 8 nucleotides matching TRBD1. CDR1 SNHLY and CDR2 FYNNEI come from the germline V gene. The CDR3 runs 15 residues. The ends lost 6 bases at V and 7 bases at J; junction bases unmatched: 11. Written as DNA, the CDR3 is TGTGCCAGCAGCGATGAAGGGACAGGAGGCAACACCATATATTTT. Protein sequence: CASSDEGTGGNTIYF. The entire variable domain, with the rest obtained from reference TRBV2 and TRBJ1-3, is as follows: EPEVTQTPSHQVTQMGQEVILRCVPISNHLYFYWYRQILGQKVEFLVSFYNNEISEKSEIFDDQFSVERPDGSNFTLKIRSTKLEDSAMYFCASSDEGTGGNTIYFGEGSWLTVV.

This clone occurred a few times. This chain links TRBV15 with TRBJ2-7; D tentatively reads TRBD1 or TRBD2 (5 bases each). Germline loops: CDR1 LNHNV, CDR2 YYDKDF (reference sequence). The length of the CDR3 is 16 residues. Trimming pared 0 bases from V and 3 bases from J, leaving 15 bases between. CDR3: CATSREYGTGNYEQYF. CDR3 coding DNA: TGTGCCACCAGCAGAGAATACGGGACGGGGAACTACGAGCAGTACTTC.

The CDR3 region is CASLGPSDEQFF. CDR3 coding DNA: TGCGCCAGCCTGGGACCTAGCGATGAGCAGTTCTTC. V is TRBV4-1 and J is TRBJ2-1; D possibly corresponds to TRBD2 (6 bases). The length of the CDR3 is 12 residues. Between the trimmed V and J ends, which lost 8 bases and 8 bases, there was a span of 13 bases. Germline CDR1 reads MGHRA; CDR2 reads YSYEKL.

The rearrangement uses TRBV5-6 and TRBJ2-7; 8 bases fit TRBD2. This CDR3 has 16 residues. CDR1 and CDR2 (germline): SGHDT, YYEEEE. Trimming cost V 3 bases and J 3 bases; bases outside gene matches: 11. The CDR3 bases are TGTGCCAGCAGCTGGGCCGGGGGGGCCAGGGGCTACGAGCAGTACTTC. Amino acids: CASSWAGGARGYEQYF.

V and J are TRBV6-1 and TRBJ2-3; 8 bases agree with TRBD2. Unmatched junction bases numbered 2, after V lost 0 bases and J lost 0 bases. The CDR3 totals 16 residues. Germline-derived CDR1 and CDR2 are MNHNS and SASEGT. The CDR3 sequence: CASSEAAGASTDTQYF. The CDR3 DNA is TGTGCCAGCAGTGAAGCAGCGGGAGCTAGCACAGATACGCAGTATTTT.

This chain uses TRBV19 with TRBJ2-5; D might be TRBD2 (6 bases). This CDR3 has 15 amino acids. Germline lookup yields CDR1 LNHDA and CDR2 SQIVND (reference sequence). V was clipped by 4 bases and J by 5 bases, with 17 bases between them. The CDR3 DNA is TGTGCCAGTAGTAATTCGGACTACGGCGGGGAGACCCAGTACTTC. As protein: CASSNSDYGGETQYF.